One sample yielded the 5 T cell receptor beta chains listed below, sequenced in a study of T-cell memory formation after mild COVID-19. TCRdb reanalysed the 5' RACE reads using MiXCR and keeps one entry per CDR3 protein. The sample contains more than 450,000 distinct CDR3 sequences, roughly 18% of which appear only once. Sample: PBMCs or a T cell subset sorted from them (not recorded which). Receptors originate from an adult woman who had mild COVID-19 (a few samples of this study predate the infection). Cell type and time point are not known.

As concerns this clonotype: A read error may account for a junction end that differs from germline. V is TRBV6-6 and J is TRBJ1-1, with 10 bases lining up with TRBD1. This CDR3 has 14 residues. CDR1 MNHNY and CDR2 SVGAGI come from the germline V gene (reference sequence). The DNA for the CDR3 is TGTTCCAGCAGTTTCGGGACAGGGGACACTGAAGCTTTCTTT. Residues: CSSSFGTGDTEAFF.

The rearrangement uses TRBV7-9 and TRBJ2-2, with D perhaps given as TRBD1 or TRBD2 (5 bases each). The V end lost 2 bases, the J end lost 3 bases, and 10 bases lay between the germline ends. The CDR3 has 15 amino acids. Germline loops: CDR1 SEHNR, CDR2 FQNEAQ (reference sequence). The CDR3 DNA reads TGTGCCAGCAGCTTACGAGGGGTCTACACCGGGGAGCTGTTTTTT. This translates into CASSLRGVYTGELFF.

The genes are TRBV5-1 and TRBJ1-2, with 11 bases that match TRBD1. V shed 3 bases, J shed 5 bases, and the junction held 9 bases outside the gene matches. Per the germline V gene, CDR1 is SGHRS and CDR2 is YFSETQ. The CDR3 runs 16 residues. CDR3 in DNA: TGCGCCAGCAGCTCAAACCCGGGACAGGGGGTTTATGGCTACACCTTC. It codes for CASSSNPGQGVYGYTF.

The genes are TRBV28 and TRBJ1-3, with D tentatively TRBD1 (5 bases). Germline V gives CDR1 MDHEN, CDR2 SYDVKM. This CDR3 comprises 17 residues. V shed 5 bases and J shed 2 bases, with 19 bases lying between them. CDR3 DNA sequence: TGTGCCAGCAGTCCCCGCTTCTATCAAGGGGCTGGAAACACCATATATTTT. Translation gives CASSPRFYQGAGNTIYF.

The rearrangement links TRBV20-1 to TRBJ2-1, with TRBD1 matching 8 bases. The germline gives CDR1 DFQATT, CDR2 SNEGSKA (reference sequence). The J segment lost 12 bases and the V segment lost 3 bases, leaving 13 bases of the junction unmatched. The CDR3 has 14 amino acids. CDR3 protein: CSASAVQRDRMQFF. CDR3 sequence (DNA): TGCAGTGCTAGTGCCGTGCAAAGGGACAGGATGCAGTTCTTC.